These 27 T cell receptor beta chains were sequenced from one sample in a study of early T cells in non-severe SARS-CoV-2 infection. MiXCR was run by TCRdb on the 5' RACE reads, yielding one entry per CDR3 protein. The table shows more than 60,000 distinct CDR3 sequences, with around 14% occurring only once. The sample comprised whole blood. These receptors were collected from an adult who was a healthcare worker with PCR-confirmed SARS-CoV-2 infection or an uninfected control (not recorded which).

In its sample, this clonotype was seen many times. V usage is TRBV4-2 and J usage is TRBJ2-7, with 9 bases matching TRBD1. The CDR3 has 14 amino acids. The J segment lost 5 bases and the V segment lost 4 bases, leaving 6 bases of the junction unmatched. CDR1 is LGHNA and CDR2 is YNFKEQ in the germline V gene. CDR3 loop: CASSPTGGRDEQYF. CDR3 in DNA: TGTGCCAGCAGCCCGACAGGGGGAAGGGACGAGCAGTACTTC.

This chain joins TRBV5-1 and TRBJ1-1, with 8 nucleotides matching TRBD1. The CDR3 is 11 amino acids. Germline CDR1 is SGHRS and CDR2 is YFSETQ. J lost 14 bases, V lost 6 bases, and 9 bases had no gene match. The CDR3 region is CASIDRGPPFF. CDR3 DNA: TGCGCCAGCATCGACAGGGGCCCCCCCTTCTTT.

This chain connects TRBV7-2 to TRBJ2-5, with 10 bases identical to TRBD2. The CDR3 runs 16 residues. The germline CDR1 and CDR2 sequences are SGHTA and FQGNSA. After removal of 1 base from V and 2 bases from J, the junction contained 4 bases not matched to a gene. The CDR3 is CASSLGSGRAQETQYF. CDR3 in DNA: TGTGCCAGCAGCTTAGGAAGCGGGAGGGCGCAAGAGACCCAGTACTTC.

This clonotype was seen many times. The V call is TRBV6-1, the J call TRBJ2-2; TRBD2 might be the D (5 bases). The germline V and J ends were trimmed by 6 bases and 7 bases, with 12 bases remaining between them. This CDR3 spans 13 amino acids. The germline V gene encodes CDR1 MNHNS and CDR2 SASEGT. The CDR3 coding sequence is TGTGCCAGCAGGGTAGGACTTGGCGGGGAGCTGTTTTTT. Translated: CASRVGLGGELFF.

This chain links TRBV29-1 with TRBJ2-2, with TRBD1 as a possible D gene (6 bases). Germline CDR1 reads SQVTM; CDR2 reads ANQGSEA. There are 15 residues in the CDR3. Trimming took 4 bases from V and 2 from J, leaving 14 bases between them. The CDR3 region is CSVVTGHSNTGELFF. CDR3 in DNA: TGCAGCGTTGTAACGGGACACAGTAACACCGGGGAGCTGTTTTTT.

This clonotype was seen a few times. The chain couples TRBV6-6 to TRBJ1-3; D possibly corresponds to TRBD1 (5 bases). The CDR3 sequence is 15 residues long. The V gene lost 2 bases and the J gene lost 3 bases, with 11 bases spanning the gap. The V gene's germline CDR1 is MNHNY and CDR2 SVGAGI (reference sequence). The CDR3 is CASSYGQGSGNTIYF. CDR3 DNA sequence: TGTGCCAGCAGTTACGGGCAGGGTAGTGGAAACACCATATATTTT.

In its sample, this clonotype was seen a few times. V is TRBV20-1 and J is TRBJ2-7, with 7 bases identical to TRBD2. CDR1 is DFQATT, CDR2 SNEGSKA, per germline (reference sequence). V lost 1 base to trimming and J lost 6 bases; unmatched junction nucleotides: 12. CDR3 length equals 15 residues. For the CDR3, the DNA is TGCAGTGCTAGAGGTGGCGGGACTAAACCTTTCGAGCAGTACTTC. Its protein is CSARGGGTKPFEQYF.

The table lists this clonotype with a few counts. The genes are TRBV20-1 and TRBJ2-5; the D is unclear. The germline gives CDR1 DFQATT, CDR2 SNEGSKA (reference sequence). The CDR3 length is 13 residues. The germline V and J ends were trimmed by 5 bases and 3 bases, with 13 bases remaining between them. The CDR3 bases are TGCAGTGCTCTCCACGGGCAAAAAGAGACCCAGTACTTC. This gives the protein CSALHGQKETQYF.

This clonotype was counted many times. This chain links TRBV28 with TRBJ2-2; 9 bases fit TRBD2. The CDR3 runs to 13 residues. CDR1 MDHEN and CDR2 SYDVKM come from the germline V gene. V lost 5 bases, J lost 6 bases, and 1 base stayed unmatched. This chain's CDR3 is CASSRLAAGELFF. The CDR3 bases are TGTGCCAGCAGTCGACTAGCGGCCGGGGAGCTGTTTTTT.

V usage is TRBV29-1 and J usage is TRBJ2-3; unclear D gene. This CDR3 contains 12 residues. Germline CDR1 and CDR2: SQVTM and ANQGSEA. Deletions cut 3 bases from V and 3 bases from J, with 7 bases between. CDR3 in amino acids: CSVDSATDTQYF. The CDR3 DNA sequence: TGCAGCGTTGACTCGGCGACAGATACGCAGTATTTT.

CDR3 in amino acids: CSVAFGSMRGTEAFF. The CDR3 bases are TGCAGCGTTGCGTTTGGATCGATGAGAGGCACTGAAGCTTTCTTT. The rearrangement links TRBV29-1 to TRBJ1-1; D gene ambiguous. Germline assignment: CDR1 SQVTM and CDR2 ANQGSEA. V was trimmed by 4 bases and J by 4 bases, leaving 19 bases between them. The CDR3 is 15 amino acids.

With regard to this clonotype: A much larger clone sits a single nucleotide away, making a read error possible. This chain uses TRBV9 with TRBJ2-1, with D uncertain. V dropped 4 bases and J dropped 8 bases, with 25 bases sitting between them. There are 17 residues in the CDR3. Germline V CDR1 and CDR2: SGDLS, YYNGEE. CDR3 amino acids: CASSPTSRFPHRDEQFF. CDR3 in DNA: TGTGCCAGCAGCCCCACGTCCAGGTTCCCCCACCGGGATGAGCAGTTCTTC.

This clonotype was counted a few times. V and J are TRBV28 and TRBJ1-2; the D gene is possibly TRBD1 (6 bases). The CDR3 covers 12 residues. The germline CDR1 and CDR2 sequences are MDHEN and SYDVKM. Trimming removed 4 bases at V and 3 bases at J, with 6 bases between. Here the CDR3 reads CASSSGDYGYTF. The CDR3 DNA is TGTGCCAGCAGTTCAGGGGACTATGGCTACACCTTC.

The CDR3 is CASSLSGAKQETQYF. CDR3 nucleotides: TGCGCCAGCAGCTTATCTGGGGCAAAACAAGAGACCCAGTACTTC. The chain recombines TRBV5-1 with TRBJ2-5; maybe TRBD1 (5 bases). This CDR3 is 15 amino acids long. Germline V lookup: CDR1 SGHRS, CDR2 YFSETQ. V lost 2 bases to trimming and J lost 2 bases, with 13 bases between them.

This clonotype came up many times. J is TRBJ2-3 and V is TRBV9; 7 bases are a match to TRBD2. This CDR3 is 15 amino acids long. Losses at the gene ends were 3 bases for V and 2 bases for J; bases not matched to a gene: 6. From germline, CDR1 is SGDLS and CDR2 YYNGEE. The CDR3 sequence: CASSERDLNTDTQYF. The CDR3 DNA follows: TGTGCCAGCAGCGAGCGGGACTTAAACACAGATACGCAGTATTTT.

In this sample, this clonotype turned up many times. The rearrangement joins TRBV6-4 to TRBJ1-5, with a tentative D call TRBD1 (5 bases). The CDR3 is made up of 14 amino acids. V lost 6 bases and J lost 0, with 9 bases in between. From germline, CDR1 is MRHNA and CDR2 SNTAGT. CDR3 sequence: CASSRQPSNQPQHF. CDR3 nucleotide sequence: TGTGCCAGCAGCCGACAGCCTAGCAATCAGCCCCAGCATTTT.

This clonotype was picked up a small number of times. V usage is TRBV5-1 and J usage is TRBJ1-2, with D hard to call. Trimming cost V 3 bases and J 3 bases, with 15 bases left between them. CDR1 SGHRS and CDR2 YFSETQ come from the germline V gene. The CDR3 spans 15 residues. DNA of the CDR3: TGCGCCAGCAGCTCGGACCTCTTAAAGGACTATGGCTACACCTTC. Amino acid sequence: CASSSDLLKDYGYTF.

This clonotype was counted only a few times. The chain combines TRBV20-1 with TRBJ2-5, with 7 bases identical to TRBD1. Germline-derived CDR1 and CDR2 are DFQATT and SNEGSKA (reference sequence). The V and J ends lost 0 bases and 2 bases, in that order; junction bases with no gene match: 6. The CDR3 sequence is 15 residues long. CDR3 sequence: CSARDKDRTQETQYF. CDR3 coding DNA: TGCAGTGCTAGAGATAAGGACAGGACTCAAGAGACCCAGTACTTC.

This clonotype was found many times. The V and J genes are TRBV11-3 and TRBJ1-2; D gene unclear. From germline, CDR1 is SGHNT and CDR2 YENEEA. Trimming cost V 5 bases and J 5 bases, with 6 bases left between them. This CDR3 is built from 11 residues. CDR3 bases: TGTGCCAGCAGCCGACCTTATGGCTACACCTTC. Protein sequence: CASSRPYGYTF. Full variable domain (remainder filled in from reference TRBV11-3 and TRBJ1-2): EAGVVQSPRYKIIEKKQPVAFWCNPISGHNTLYWYLQNLGQGPELLIRYENEEAVDDSQLPKDRFSAERLKGVDSTLKIQPAELGDSAVYLCASSRPYGYTFGSGTRLTVV.

By share of the sample, this clonotype is medium-sized. The rearrangement links TRBV11-2 to TRBJ2-1; D is perhaps TRBD2 (5 bases). The germline V and J ends were trimmed by 1 base and 8 bases, with 15 bases remaining between them. The V gene's germline CDR1 is SGHAT and CDR2 FQNNGV. This CDR3 is 15 amino acids long. CDR3 DNA: TGTGCCAGCAGCTTAGCGGCGGGCTCCCGGTATGAGCAGTTCTTC. Translating gives CASSLAAGSRYEQFF.

This clonotype was picked up a small number of times. V gene TRBV6-6 combines with J gene TRBJ1-3; D is unclear. The CDR3 loop spans 12 amino acids. The V gene lost 7 bases and the J gene lost 8 bases, with 12 bases spanning the gap. Per the germline V gene, CDR1 is MNHNY and CDR2 is SVGAGI (reference sequence). CDR3 residues: CASNNRRDTIYF. CDR3 in DNA: TGTGCCAGCAATAATCGCCGCGACACCATATATTTT.

The table lists this clonotype with a few counts. The chain uses TRBV29-1 and TRBJ2-7; no clear D. The length of the CDR3 is 13 residues. Germline V gives CDR1 SQVTM, CDR2 ANQGSEA. Trimming left V 5 bases short and J 1 base short, with 12 bases between. This CDR3 is CSVPSAGSYEQYF. The DNA for the CDR3 is TGCAGCGTTCCGTCGGCAGGTTCCTACGAGCAGTACTTC.

The rearrangement links TRBV12-3 or TRBV12-4 to TRBJ1-5, with TRBD1 matching 8 bases. Unmatched junction bases numbered 10, after V lost 6 bases and J lost 6 bases. This CDR3 spans 15 amino acids. The CDR3 DNA reads as TGTGCCAGCAGCAACGACAGGGGCGGCGCTCAGCCCCAGCATTTT. As protein: CASSNDRGGAQPQHF.

The chain is built from TRBV28 and TRBJ2-3; 10 nucleotides line up with TRBD2. The CDR3 consists of 15 residues. Germline V gene sequence: CDR1 MDHEN, CDR2 SYDVKM. Unmatched junction bases numbered 10, after V lost 4 bases and J lost 9 bases. Written as DNA, the CDR3 is TGTGCCAGCAGTTCGGGGGGGCTAGCGGGAGACACGCAGTATTTT. It encodes CASSSGGLAGDTQYF.

This sequence joins TRBV28 and TRBJ1-6; TRBD1 agrees at 8 bases. V lost 5 bases, J lost 0 bases, and 6 bases stayed unmatched. There are 17 residues in the CDR3. Germline V CDR1 and CDR2: MDHEN, SYDVKM. CDR3 coding DNA: TGTGCCAGCAGTCAAGACACAGGGGGCTCCTATAATTCACCCCTCCACTTT. This translates into CASSQDTGGSYNSPLHF.

The V call is TRBV12-3 or TRBV12-4, the J call TRBJ2-1, with no clear D. The CDR3 sequence is 13 residues long. The V end lost 6 bases, the J end lost 5 bases, and 11 bases lay between the germline ends. The DNA for the CDR3 is TGTGCCAGCAGAGGTTGGGTTGACAATGAGCAGTTCTTC. It translates to CASRGWVDNEQFF.

This clonotype was seen many times. The rearrangement links TRBV27 to TRBJ1-1; D is ambiguous. The length of the CDR3 is 11 residues. Per the germline V gene, CDR1 is MNHEY and CDR2 is SMNVEV (reference sequence). V dropped 6 bases and J dropped 1 base, with 3 bases sitting between them. The CDR3 is CASRANTEAFF. The CDR3 DNA sequence: TGTGCCAGCAGGGCGAACACTGAAGCTTTCTTT.